These T cell receptor beta chains were read from a single sample in a study of blood T cell repertoires in COVID-19. The protocol was immunoSEQ multiplex PCR, while the TCRdb copy is restricted to in-frame clones and leaves out a portion. There are 150,000 to 250,000 clones in the sample; 94% occur only once, and around 0.8% lies in the top ten. Sequenced sample: peripheral blood. The receptors come from a man under 40 with COVID-19, enrolled during active disease. CDR3s include the opening cysteine and the closing phenylalanine or tryptophan. Clone size is not always given. Where it is, it says once, few, many or a class for expanded clones.

>TRBV9|.
CASSARTGSAANVLTF
>TRBV5-6|.
CASTKTDRNEQFF
>TRBV18|.
CASSSQGISTDTQYF
>TRBV5-5|.
CASSLGLEGNEKLFF
>TRBV19|.
CASSIAYTSYGYTF
>TRBV6-5|.
CASSYGRGVGHYGYTF
>TRBV18|.
CASSPGTSGTDTQYF
>TRBV10-2|.
CASSGQGVTEAFF
>TRBV3-1/TRBV3-2|once
CASSLRTVRPEAFF
>TRBV9|.
CASSVGGGGLEPQHF
>TRBV27|.
CASRSMGVSYEQYF
>TRBV2|.
CVLEGSGDEQYF
>TRBV30|.
CAWNTGGATEKLFF
>TRBV12-2|.
CASRPVSGLNTEAFF
>TRBV9|.
CASSYGDSEKLFF
>TRBV11-2|.
CASSLGVGRGYGYTF
>TRBV11-2|.
CASSPPGQGGQGYTF
>TRBV9|.
CASSPRQGTGTGELFF
>TRBV5-1|.
CASSWGTTSTDTQYF
>TRBV5-1|.
CASSTGLLAARGGANVLTF
>TRBV4-2|once
CASSRWTSGGAVDTQYF